The 29 T cell receptor beta chains below all came from one sample that was sequenced in a study of blood T cell repertoires in COVID-19. Profiling relied on immunoSEQ multiplex PCR, and the TCRdb table lists in-frame clones only, not all of them. The table lists 55,000 to 90,000 clones, about 85% of them singletons. Material for sequencing was peripheral blood. The receptor source for this set is a man between 65 and 80 years old with active COVID-19.

The chain has TRBV7-6 and TRBJ1-6, with TRBD1 as a possible D gene (6 bases). Trimming stripped 5 bases from V and 0 bases from J, with 14 bases between. The CDR3 length is 17 residues. The V gene's germline CDR1 is SGHVS and CDR2 FNYEAQ. CDR3: CASSPRGGGSYNSPLHF. CDR3 sequence (DNA): TGTGCCAGCAGCCCCCGGGGGGGCGGCTCCTATAATTCACCCCTCCACTTT.

The rearrangement links TRBV30 to TRBJ1-2; 7 bases line up with TRBD1. After removal of 8 bases from V and 4 bases from J, the junction contained 13 bases not matched to a gene. This CDR3 has 14 amino acids. Germline V lookup: CDR1 GTSNPN, CDR2 SVGIG (reference sequence). As DNA, the CDR3 is TGTGCCGGATTATCCGACAGGGCGGGCTATGGCTACACCTTC. Protein sequence: CAGLSDRAGYGYTF.

This chain connects TRBV6-5 to TRBJ1-1; 9 bases match TRBD1. This CDR3 has 15 residues. Germline lookup yields CDR1 MNHEY and CDR2 SVGAGI. J gave up 11 bases and V 2 bases, and 12 bases lay outside the gene matches. CDR3 in DNA: TGTGCCAGCAGTTACACGAAGGACAGGGGCGGTGTTGCTTTCTTT. This codes for CASSYTKDRGGVAFF.

V and J are TRBV6-1 and TRBJ2-7; TRBD1 might be the D (7 bases). The CDR3 has 15 amino acids. CDR1 and CDR2 (germline): MNHNS, SASEGT. With 0 bases removed from V and 6 bases from J, the gap between germline ends came to 15 bases. CDR3 sequence reads: CASSEARAGGREQYF. CDR3 nucleotides: TGTGCCAGCAGTGAAGCTCGGGCAGGGGGGCGCGAGCAGTACTTC.

The chain recombines TRBV7-8 with TRBJ2-7, with D hard to call. Germline V gene data show CDR1 as SGHVS and CDR2 as FQNEAQ. Trimming pared 6 bases from V and 9 bases from J, leaving 15 bases between. The CDR3 spans 12 residues. The CDR3 nucleotides read TGTGCCAGCAGTCCACCCCGCCCGGGGCAGTACTTC. Encoded protein: CASSPPRPGQYF.

This clone was recorded only once. The V gene is TRBV9, the J gene TRBJ2-3; TRBD2 matches at 11 bases. The CDR3 runs to 16 residues. The V segment lost 0 bases and the J segment 5 bases; nucleotides outside the gene matches: 5. Germline loops: CDR1 SGDLS, CDR2 YYNGEE. The CDR3 DNA sequence: TGTGCCAGCAGCGTAGTACTAGCGGGAGAGGGAGATACGCAGTATTTT. Residues: CASSVVLAGEGDTQYF.

This clone was counted only a few times. The rearrangement uses TRBV24-1 and TRBJ1-5; D is unresolved. Between the trimmed V and J ends, which lost 11 bases and 10 bases, there was a span of 14 bases. Germline CDR1 KGHDR, CDR2 SFDVKD. The CDR3 is 11 residues long. The CDR3 coding sequence is TGTGCCAGTTCCGGCGGGGAACCCCAGCATTTT. Protein sequence: CASSGGEPQHF.

The V call is TRBV10-3, the J call TRBJ2-5; the match to TRBD2 covers 8 bases. Losses at the gene ends were 4 bases for V and 1 base for J; bases not matched to a gene: 11. Germline lookup yields CDR1 ENHRY and CDR2 SYGVKD. The CDR3 runs to 17 residues. The CDR3 sequence is CAISGPLGAGVQETQYF. The CDR3 nucleotides read TGTGCCATCAGTGGACCCCTTGGAGCGGGAGTCCAAGAGACCCAGTACTTC.

The chain joins TRBV19 to TRBJ2-7, with D possibly being TRBD1 (5 bases). The CDR3 runs to 12 residues. The germline V and J ends were trimmed by 0 bases and 10 bases, with 10 bases remaining between them. The V gene's germline CDR1 is LNHDA and CDR2 SQIVND (reference sequence). CDR3 amino acids: CASSIDDSKQYF. Here the CDR3 DNA reads TGTGCCAGTAGTATAGACGACAGCAAACAGTACTTC.

V gene TRBV7-2 combines with J gene TRBJ2-1, with 10 bases fitting TRBD2. The CDR3 length is 16 residues. Per germline, CDR1 SGHTA and CDR2 FQGNSA. V lost 2 bases and J lost 9; bases outside the gene matches: 10. CDR3 bases: TGTGCCAGCAGCTTATCGGCTAGCGGGAGAGGTGGTGAGCAGTTCTTC. It yields the protein CASSLSASGRGGEQFF.

V usage is TRBV10-3 and J usage is TRBJ1-2; D might be TRBD1 (6 bases). Germline V gene data show CDR1 as ENHRY and CDR2 as SYGVKD. The V end was cut by 6 bases, the J end by 12 bases, with 20 bases between. This CDR3 spans 13 amino acids. The CDR3 DNA follows: TGTGCCATCAGCGGACCAGGGGTAAAGGAGGACACCTTC. Amino acids: CAISGPGVKEDTF.

The chain joins TRBV24-1 to TRBJ2-1, with 7 bases aligning to TRBD1. CDR3 size: 17 residues. CDR1 and CDR2 from the germline V gene are KGHDR and SFDVKD. The junction had 14 bases not matched to a gene; V was cut back by 4 bases and J by 6 bases. The CDR3 DNA sequence: TGTGCCACCAGTGACCCTACTCCGACAGGGTCCCTCAATGAGCAGTTCTTC. Its translation is CATSDPTPTGSLNEQFF.

The genes are TRBV6-5 and TRBJ2-7; 9 positions agree with TRBD1. Losses at the gene ends were 2 bases for V and 3 bases for J; bases not matched to a gene: 8. This CDR3 is 16 amino acids long. CDR1 is MNHEY, CDR2 SVGAGI, per germline. CDR3 sequence (DNA): TGTGCCAGCAGTTACAGGGCCGGGACAGGGCTCTACGAGCAGTACTTC. Translated: CASSYRAGTGLYEQYF.

Here the CDR3 DNA reads TGTGCCAGCAGCATAGAGACAGGCCCGGGGGGCTACGAGCAGTACTTC. Translation: CASSIETGPGGYEQYF. This chain joins TRBV9 and TRBJ2-7, with a weak D call TRBD2 (7 bases). This CDR3 has 16 residues. Trimming cost V 4 bases and J 3 bases, with 20 bases left between them. CDR1 and CDR2 from the germline V gene are SGDLS and YYNGEE.

The chain recombines TRBV5-4 with TRBJ2-5; maybe TRBD2 (5 bases). Looked up from germline, CDR1 is SGHNT and CDR2 is YYREEE (reference sequence). V lost 4 bases to trimming and J lost 1 base, with 14 bases between them. CDR3 size: 15 residues. In DNA form, the CDR3 reads TGTGCCAGCAGCCCCGCGGGCGGCCGCCAAGAGACCCAGTACTTC. Its translation is CASSPAGGRQETQYF.

This chain links TRBV10-3 with TRBJ2-6; a weak D match, TRBD1 (6 bases). The V gene lost 2 bases and the J gene lost 0 bases, with 14 bases spanning the gap. CDR3 length: 18 amino acids. In germline, CDR1 is ENHRY, CDR2 SYGVKD. The CDR3 loop is CAISETQGRGSGANVLTF. The CDR3 region has the DNA TGTGCCATCAGTGAGACACAGGGCCGGGGCTCTGGGGCCAACGTCCTGACTTTC.

This chain uses TRBV6-4 with TRBJ1-1; D perhaps matches TRBD1 (6 bases). The V end lost 3 bases, the J end lost 2 bases, and 7 bases lay between the germline ends. Germline CDR1 MRHNA, CDR2 SNTAGT. The CDR3 contains 13 residues. The CDR3 region is CASSEGANTEAFF. CDR3 coding DNA: TGTGCCAGCAGTGAGGGGGCCAACACTGAAGCTTTCTTT.

V and J are TRBV30 and TRBJ1-4, with D maybe TRBD1 (5 bases). The CDR3 consists of 14 residues. Germline CDR1 GTSNPN, CDR2 SVGIG (reference sequence). V was trimmed by 2 bases and J by 8 bases, leaving 15 bases between them. The CDR3 DNA reads as TGTGCCTGGAGTCCCCTCGGGGGTGACGAAAAACTGTTTTTT. This translates into CAWSPLGGDEKLFF.

This rearrangement joins TRBV7-2 to TRBJ1-2; a weak D match, TRBD1 (5 bases). The V and J ends lost 5 bases and 4 bases respectively, with 20 bases between them. The germline V gene encodes CDR1 SGHTA and CDR2 FQGNSA. CDR3 length equals 16 residues. The CDR3, as DNA: TGTGCCAGCAGCCCACCCCCTGGTGGGGGGGTCTATGGCTACACCTTC. Residues: CASSPPPGGGVYGYTF.

The V and J genes are TRBV21-1 and TRBJ2-1; the table names TRBD2, a call not compared with the DNA. TRBV21-1 is assigned pseudogene status. This CDR3 is built from 17 residues. CDR3 amino acids: CASSKKRGGSSYNEQFF. CDR3 coding DNA: TGTGCCAGCAGCAAAAAACGAGGCGGGAGCTCCTACAATGAGCAGTTCTTC.

V gene TRBV5-4 combines with J gene TRBJ2-2; 12 positions match TRBD2. The CDR3 covers 15 residues. V lost 4 bases, J lost 5 bases, and 3 bases stayed unmatched. The germline CDR1 and CDR2 sequences are SGHNT and YYREEE (reference sequence). The CDR3 DNA reads TGTGCCAGCAGCCGACTAGCGGGAGAGACCGGGGAGCTGTTTTTT. Amino acid sequence: CASSRLAGETGELFF. The complete variable domain, with remaining parts taken from reference TRBV5-4 and TRBJ2-2, reads ETGVTQSPTHLIKTRGQQVTLRCSSQSGHNTVSWYQQALGQGPQFIFQYYREEENGRGNFPPRFSGLQFPNYSSELNVNALELDDSALYLCASSRLAGETGELFFGEGSRLTVL.

The CDR3 sequence: CASSPRAGHNEQFF. The DNA for the CDR3 is TGTGCCAGCAGCCCACGAGCGGGACACAATGAGCAGTTCTTC. The chain couples TRBV5-7 to TRBJ2-1; 7 bases align to TRBD2. TRBV5-7 is designated an ORF whose function remains uncertain. V shed 4 bases and J 5 bases; nucleotides not matched to a gene: 6. CDR3 size: 14 residues.

The V gene is TRBV25-1, the J gene TRBJ2-3; possibly TRBD1 for D (6 bases). The CDR3 has 15 residues. Trimming took off 4 bases at V and 2 bases at J, with 13 bases between the two ends. Germline assignment: CDR1 MGHDK and CDR2 SYGVNS. CDR3: CASSGRTVITDTQYF. Here the CDR3 DNA reads TGTGCCAGCAGTGGTCGGACAGTAATCACAGATACGCAGTATTTT.

V and J are TRBV5-6 and TRBJ1-5; 8 bases are a match to TRBD1. Unmatched junction bases numbered 9, after V lost 5 bases and J lost 8 bases. Germline V gene lookup returns CDR1 SGHDT and CDR2 YYEEEE. The CDR3 is 14 amino acids. This CDR3 is CASSTRTGLEPQHF. The CDR3 bases are TGTGCCAGCAGTACCAGGACAGGGTTGGAGCCCCAGCATTTT.

The chain links TRBV7-2 to TRBJ2-1; 7 bases are a match to TRBD2. Germline loops: CDR1 SGHTA, CDR2 FQGNSA. This CDR3 spans 12 amino acids. The trim removed 5 bases at V and 15 bases at J, leaving 10 bases unmatched. The CDR3 bases are TGTGCCAGCAGCCGCGGGGGAGCCCGGCGGTTCTTC. Its translation is CASSRGGARRFF.

V and J are TRBV7-2 and TRBJ1-1, with a weak D call TRBD1 (5 bases). V lost 5 bases and J lost 4, with 14 bases in between. Germline V CDR1 and CDR2: SGHTA, FQGNSA. The CDR3 loop spans 14 amino acids. As DNA, the CDR3 is TGTGCCAGCAGCCGCGGGGGAGAGGCCACTGAAGCTTTCTTT. As protein: CASSRGGEATEAFF.

The chain combines TRBV6-2 or TRBV6-3 with TRBJ2-1, with 7 positions matching TRBD2. The germline gives CDR1 MNHEY, CDR2 SVGEGT. Trimming removed 6 bases from V and 4 bases from J; junction bases left unmatched: 6. This CDR3 comprises 14 residues. CDR3 loop: CASSRWGGYNEQFF. The CDR3 region has the DNA TGTGCCAGCAGCCGGTGGGGGGGGTACAATGAGCAGTTCTTC.

This chain uses TRBV19 with TRBJ1-5; 8 positions match TRBD1. The germline CDR1 and CDR2 sequences are LNHDA and SQIVND (reference sequence). The ends lost 5 bases at V and 1 base at J; junction bases unmatched: 10. The CDR3 is made up of 17 amino acids. In DNA, the CDR3 is TGTGCCAGTAGTCTTAGACAGGGGTTGGGGAGCAATCAGCCCCAGCATTTT. It is translated as CASSLRQGLGSNQPQHF.

This sequence joins TRBV7-9 and TRBJ2-5, with 8 bases lining up with TRBD2. Trimming cost V 4 bases and J 5 bases; bases outside gene matches: 6. Germline lookup yields CDR1 SEHNR and CDR2 FQNEAQ (reference sequence). This CDR3 is 14 amino acids long. The CDR3 DNA reads TGTGCCAGCAGCTCCCCGGGGGGGGCTGAGACCCAGTACTTC. The encoded protein is CASSSPGGAETQYF.